This T cell receptor (beta chain) was captured in a study of cytomegalovirus exposure and HLA in healthy donors. The study's findings and limits: In vitro work confirmed that three CMV-associated chains recognize CMV antigens. The tendency of first-cohort TCR clusters to co-occur in the 120 validation repertoires was identified by a subsequent analysis.

This CDR3 is 16 amino acids long. V gave up 2 bases and J gave up 7 bases; unmatched junction bases: 12. Germline lookup yields CDR1 MNHNS and CDR2 SASEGT. On this clone itself: Its antigen is not known.

The repertoire was sequenced with immunoSEQ multiplex PCR; TCRdb's copy has only in-frame clones and lacks some. The sample includes around 200,000 clones, around 82% of them seen just once. This clonotype was sampled from a woman aged 18 to 35 in good health and CMV-seropositive. This chain uses TRBV6-1 with TRBJ1-2, with TRBD1 identical over 8 bases. Material for sequencing was PBMCs. In nucleotides, the CDR3 is TGTGCCAGCAGTGAATTGGTCTCAGGGGGCCTCGGTGGCTACACCTTC. It encodes CASSELVSGGLGGYTF.